The clone carrying this T cell receptor beta chain has at least ten counts. V was cut by 1 base and J by 5 bases, with 15 bases left in between. The CDR3 length is 15 residues. Germline values: CDR1 SGHDT, CDR2 YYEEEE. One entry per CDR3 protein results from TCRdb running MiXCR on the 5' RACE reads. The table includes 300,000 to 350,000 distinct CDR3 sequences, 3% to 4.5% detected once. These data are taken from a study of T cells after yellow fever vaccination. The V gene is TRBV5-6, the J gene TRBJ1-2; a possible D gene is TRBD1 (6 bases). The source material was PBMCs, sampled 5 days after the yellow fever booster vaccination. This TCR was recovered from a man younger than 35 who received the YFV17D yellow fever vaccine. The chain's CDR3 is CASSLWQGNQYGYTF. In DNA form, the CDR3 reads TGTGCCAGCAGCTTGTGGCAGGGGAACCAATATGGCTACACCTTC.